This passage covers 8 T cell receptor beta chains from one sample sequenced in a study of technical replicates of blood from a handful of donors (TCRdb year 2017). Library method: the immunoSEQ multiplex PCR assay. TCRdb holds this immuneACCESS table with in-frame rearrangements only. Some clones are missing; in checked studies, unresolved V genes explain under half, and the rest has no known cause. This sample has 70,000 to 85,000 clones in its table, and around 92% of those were observed once. The top ten clones comprise less than 0.5% of the sample. What was sequenced was T cells isolated from PBMCs. The receptors come from a human donor in good health.

Only a few counts were recorded for this clone. J is TRBJ1-4 and V is TRBV7-9; 10 bases map to TRBD1. CDR3 length equals 16 residues. V trimming: 0 bases; J trimming: 6 bases; junction bases outside the gene matches: 4. The germline CDR1 and CDR2 sequences are SEHNR and FQNEAQ (reference sequence). DNA of the CDR3: TGTGCCAGCAGCTTAGCTCCGGGACAGGGGCATGAAAAACTGTTTTTT. It encodes CASSLAPGQGHEKLFF.

V usage is TRBV5-1 and J usage is TRBJ2-2; the D is unclear. The CDR3 totals 13 residues. CDR1 and CDR2 from the germline V gene are SGHRS and YFSETQ. Trimming removed 0 bases from V and 5 bases from J, with 5 bases in between. The CDR3 loop reads CASSLGLTGELFF. DNA for the CDR3: TGCGCCAGCAGCTTGGGACTGACCGGGGAGCTGTTTTTT.

DNA of the CDR3: TGTGCCAGCAGCTGGGACAGAGGAAACACCATATATTTT. Translated: CASSWDRGNTIYF. The chain links TRBV7-9 to TRBJ1-3; 7 nucleotides line up with TRBD1. CDR3 length: 13 amino acids. CDR1 SEHNR and CDR2 FQNEAQ come from the germline V gene (reference sequence). Unmatched junction bases numbered 1, after V lost 4 bases and J lost 4 bases.

This chain uses TRBV7-9 with TRBJ2-3; D is unresolved. This CDR3 region has 13 residues. Germline V gives CDR1 SEHNR, CDR2 FQNEAQ (reference sequence). Trimming removed 2 bases from V and 1 base from J, with 4 bases in between. The CDR3 here is CASSLIGTDTQYF. Written as DNA, the CDR3 is TGTGCCAGCAGCTTAATAGGCACAGATACGCAGTATTTT.

The gene calls are TRBV9 and TRBJ1-2; D not certain. The CDR3 consists of 15 residues. Trimming left V 3 bases short and J 2 bases short, with 14 bases between. Germline V gives CDR1 SGDLS, CDR2 YYNGEE. The DNA for the CDR3 is TGTGCCAGCAGCGGGCCGGGGATTCTGAACTATGGCTACACCTTC. Residues: CASSGPGILNYGYTF.

This chain uses TRBV2 with TRBJ2-3; 7 bases map to TRBD2. The CDR3 loop spans 15 amino acids. CDR1 and CDR2 from the germline V gene are SNHLY and FYNNEI. Losses at the gene ends were 3 bases for V and 2 bases for J; bases not matched to a gene: 5. CDR3: CASSEAGEHTDTQYF. CDR3 DNA: TGTGCCAGCAGTGAGGCGGGAGAGCACACAGATACGCAGTATTTT.

The chain joins TRBV13 to TRBJ2-1; D gene uncertain. Per the germline V gene, CDR1 is PRHDT and CDR2 is FYEKMQ (reference sequence). Trimming pared 0 bases from V and 8 bases from J, leaving 14 bases between. The CDR3 runs 15 residues. CDR3 nucleotides: TGTGCCAGCAGCTTAGGTGCTGGGCCAGGCGATGAGCAGTTCTTC. This sequence encodes CASSLGAGPGDEQFF.

The chain links TRBV19 to TRBJ2-1; the match to TRBD2 covers 7 bases. Trimming cost V 6 bases and J 7 bases; bases outside gene matches: 12. CDR1 and CDR2 (germline): LNHDA, SQIVND (reference sequence). The CDR3 sequence is 15 residues long. CDR3 protein: CASSNWGRGENEQFF. CDR3 DNA: TGTGCCAGTAGCAACTGGGGGAGGGGAGAAAATGAGCAGTTCTTC.